This T cell receptor beta chain comes out of a study of T cell clones after liver transplantation. Trimming removed 4 bases from V and 8 bases from J; junction bases left unmatched: 9. The CDR3 contains 14 residues. From germline, CDR1 is MNHEY and CDR2 SVGAGI. Some clones are missing from TCRdb's copy, which holds only in-frame ones; the method was immunoSEQ multiplex PCR. The sample includes under 90,000 clones, 80% of them seen just once. The receptor's source is a human donor who received a liver transplant. Specimen: CD4+ T cells from blood, collected before liver transplant. The chain has TRBV6-5 and TRBJ1-2; 8 bases are shared with TRBD1. The CDR3 DNA sequence: TGTGCCAGCAGTTCCTTGACAGGGGTAGGAGGCTACACCTTC. This encodes CASSSLTGVGGYTF.